The 24 T cell receptor beta chains reported below all come from one sample, sequenced in a study of blood T cell repertoires in COVID-19. Sequencing used immunoSEQ multiplex PCR; TCRdb keeps in-frame clones, though not all of them. The sample records 60,000 or so clones, 80% to 90% being singletons. Input material: peripheral blood. These receptors were collected from a man aged 60 to 75 with active or convalescent COVID-19.

This chain links TRBV7-3 with TRBJ2-2; TRBD2 matches 7 bases. Germline loops: CDR1 SGHTA, CDR2 FQGTGA. This CDR3 is built from 14 residues. Trimming removed 1 base from V and 6 bases from J; junction bases left unmatched: 2. CDR3 loop: CASSLMLAAGELFF. The DNA of the CDR3 is TGTGCCAGCAGCTTAATGCTAGCGGCCGGGGAGCTGTTTTTT.

The genes are TRBV5-1 and TRBJ1-3; D unclear. Per the germline V gene, CDR1 is SGHRS and CDR2 is YFSETQ. This CDR3 comprises 15 residues. With 1 base removed from V and 0 bases from J, the gap between germline ends came to 8 bases. Here the CDR3 reads CASSLSGDSGNTIYF. CDR3 DNA: TGCGCCAGCAGCTTGTCCGGTGACTCTGGAAACACCATATATTTT.

The chain carries TRBV6-5 and TRBJ2-1, with TRBD2 matching 11 bases. V was clipped by 6 bases and J by 8 bases; unmatched bases: 3. Germline CDR1 is MNHEY and CDR2 is SVGAGI. The length of the CDR3 is 13 residues. CDR3 bases: TGTGCCAGCAGGGTTAGCGGGAGGGATGAGCAGTTCTTC. This encodes CASRVSGRDEQFF.

This clone has just one count. The rearrangement joins TRBV28 to TRBJ2-7; tentatively, D is TRBD1 (5 bases). CDR1 and CDR2 from the germline V gene are MDHEN and SYDVKM. V lost 4 bases and J 0 bases, leaving 16 bases between the germline ends. The CDR3 loop spans 16 amino acids. CDR3 protein: CASSSLTESVSYEQYF. In nucleotides, the CDR3 is TGTGCCAGCAGTTCGCTGACAGAATCCGTCTCCTACGAGCAGTACTTC.

This chain joins TRBV20-1 and TRBJ2-7; 7 bases fit TRBD1. The CDR3 loop spans 15 amino acids. V trimming: 3 bases; J trimming: 2 bases; junction bases outside the gene matches: 10. CDR1 is DFQATT and CDR2 is SNEGSKA in the germline V gene (reference sequence). The CDR3 coding sequence is TGCAGTGCTAGTCAGGGGGTGAGTTTAGCCTACGAGCAGTACTTC. Translating gives CSASQGVSLAYEQYF.

The chain employs TRBV15 and TRBJ1-4, with TRBD1 matching over 7 bases. The germline V gene has CDR1 LNHNV and CDR2 YYDKDF (reference sequence). This CDR3 region has 16 residues. The J segment lost 8 bases and the V segment lost 3 bases, leaving 12 bases of the junction unmatched. CDR3 in DNA: TGTGCCACCAGCAGGGGGGACAGAGGGGAATGGGAAAAACTGTTTTTT. Translated: CATSRGDRGEWEKLFF.

The chain couples TRBV10-1 to TRBJ2-1, with 9 bases that match TRBD2. This CDR3 is 19 amino acids long. In germline, CDR1 is WNHNN, CDR2 SYGVQD (reference sequence). The junction had 21 bases not matched to a gene; V was cut back by 5 bases and J by 7 bases. The CDR3 spells CASSLFGGGRGLLGNEQFF. The CDR3 nucleotides are TGCGCCAGCAGTTTATTCGGGGGCGGGAGGGGCCTCCTGGGGAATGAGCAGTTCTTC.

In this sample, this clone turned up once. The CDR3 here is CASSRLGTGGTEAFF. Written as DNA, the CDR3 is TGTGCCAGCTCACGGTTGGGAACAGGGGGCACTGAAGCTTTCTTT. The V and J genes are TRBV18 and TRBJ1-1; 8 positions match TRBD1. CDR1 is KGHSH, CDR2 LQKENI, per germline. V gave up 4 bases and J gave up 4 bases; unmatched junction bases: 8. There are 15 residues in the CDR3. Full variable domain (missing parts from reference TRBV18 and TRBJ1-1): NAGVMQNPRHLVRRRGQEARLRCSPMKGHSHVYWYRQLPEEGLKFMVYLQKENIIDESGMPKERFSAEFPKEGPSILRIQQVVRGDSAAYFCASSRLGTGGTEAFFGQGTRLTVV.

The V call is TRBV29-1, the J call TRBJ2-2; possible D gene TRBD2, 6 bases. In germline, CDR1 is SQVTM, CDR2 ANQGSEA. V lost 7 bases to trimming and J lost 0 bases, with 12 bases between them. CDR3 length equals 14 residues. The CDR3 region has the DNA TGCAGCGCAGGGCGGGGCGCGAACACCGGGGAGCTGTTTTTT. It is translated as CSAGRGANTGELFF.

The rearrangement links TRBV6-5 to TRBJ1-1; the D is unclear. CDR1 and CDR2 (germline): MNHEY, SVGAGI. The CDR3 sequence is 14 residues long. V gave up 0 bases and J gave up 2 bases, with 7 bases separating them. CDR3 sequence: CASSYSTRNTEAFF. CDR3 bases: TGTGCCAGCAGTTACTCGACACGCAACACTGAAGCTTTCTTT.

This clone has just one count. The chain combines TRBV19 with TRBJ2-1, with 10 bases aligning to TRBD1. The V gene's germline CDR1 is LNHDA and CDR2 SQIVND (reference sequence). V trimming: 8 bases; J trimming: 10 bases; junction bases outside the gene matches: 11. This CDR3 has 14 residues. CDR3 nucleotides: TGTGCCAGTCAACCCCGGGACAGGGGTCGAGAGCAGTTCTTC. Protein product: CASQPRDRGREQFF.

In DNA form, the CDR3 reads TGTGCCAGCTCACTTGAACACAGCGAGCAGTTCTTC. Encoded protein: CASSLEHSEQFF. The chain combines TRBV18 with TRBJ2-1; D unclear. V was trimmed by 4 bases and J by 10 bases, leaving 11 bases between them. The CDR3 is made up of 12 amino acids. Germline V gives CDR1 KGHSH, CDR2 LQKENI.

The chain links TRBV11-2 to TRBJ2-7, with D maybe TRBD2 (6 bases). CDR1 SGHAT and CDR2 FQNNGV come from the germline V gene. This CDR3 spans 13 amino acids. V shed 3 bases and J shed 1 base, with 7 bases lying between them. The CDR3 loop reads CASSFGGSYEQYF. The DNA of the CDR3 is TGTGCCAGCAGCTTCGGGGGTTCCTACGAGCAGTACTTC.

This chain's CDR3 is CAWNAGLAGGIYEQYF. CDR3 coding DNA: TGTGCCTGGAACGCGGGACTAGCGGGAGGGATTTACGAGCAGTACTTC. V is TRBV30 and J is TRBJ2-7, with 16 bases identical to TRBD2. The CDR3 length is 16 residues. Germline V gene lookup returns CDR1 GTSNPN and CDR2 SVGIG (reference sequence). The J segment lost 4 bases and the V segment lost 4 bases, leaving 7 bases of the junction unmatched.

V is TRBV6-5 and J is TRBJ1-5, with D hard to call. Germline CDR1 and CDR2: MNHEY and SVGAGI. The ends were cut back, 8 bases at V and 7 bases at J, with 21 bases in the middle. The length of the CDR3 is 15 residues. CDR3 protein: CASQPNTGGPQPQHF. CDR3 coding DNA: TGTGCCAGCCAGCCAAACACCGGAGGGCCCCAGCCCCAGCATTTT.

The chain uses TRBV4-3 and TRBJ1-2; 7 bases are shared with TRBD1. The CDR3 contains 15 residues. Germline CDR1 and CDR2: LGHNA and YSLEER. Germline trimming cut 0 bases from V and 5 bases from J; bases unmatched to any gene: 6. The CDR3 DNA reads TGCGCCAGCAGCCAAGATCCGGGACAGAGGTATGGCTACACCTTC. Translating it yields CASSQDPGQRYGYTF.

The chain combines TRBV7-2 with TRBJ2-7; D not certain. Germline CDR1 SGHTA, CDR2 FQGNSA. This CDR3 comprises 14 residues. Trimming shortened V by 1 base and J by 4 bases, and 11 bases separated the two germline ends. The CDR3 DNA reads TGTGCCAGCAGCTTAGACCCCGGGTTTTACGAGCAGTACTTC. Translation: CASSLDPGFYEQYF.

The chain combines TRBV7-2 with TRBJ2-7, with 10 nucleotides matching TRBD2. Germline CDR1 SGHTA, CDR2 FQGNSA. The CDR3 runs 15 residues. The J segment lost 2 bases and the V segment lost 5 bases, leaving 6 bases of the junction unmatched. CDR3 in amino acids: CASSPGTSETYEQYF. CDR3 sequence (DNA): TGTGCCAGCAGCCCCGGGACTAGCGAGACCTACGAGCAGTACTTC.

The chain has TRBV28 and TRBJ1-6; maybe TRBD1 (5 bases). The CDR3 is made up of 17 amino acids. Trimming took 4 bases from V and 15 from J, leaving 28 bases between them. Germline V gene sequence: CDR1 MDHEN, CDR2 SYDVKM. The DNA for the CDR3 is TGTGCCAGCAGTTCAAACCGCGGGGCCCCCCATTCCAGGCTCCTCCACTTT. Translation gives CASSSNRGAPHSRLLHF.

Written as DNA, the CDR3 is TGTGCCAGCAGCCCGGGACAGGTTAATGAAAAACTGTTTTTT. It is translated as CASSPGQVNEKLFF. V gene TRBV11-2 combines with J gene TRBJ1-4; 8 nucleotides align to TRBD1. Germline assignment: CDR1 SGHAT and CDR2 FQNNGV. The J segment lost 4 bases and the V segment lost 5 bases, leaving 3 bases of the junction unmatched. The CDR3 extends over 14 amino acids.

This sequence joins TRBV19 and TRBJ2-5; 7 bases align to TRBD1. The CDR3 has 15 amino acids. Germline CDR1 LNHDA, CDR2 SQIVND (reference sequence). J was trimmed by 4 bases and V by 6 bases; bases with no gene match: 11. The CDR3 DNA sequence: TGTGCCAGTAGCCGAAATAGGGCAGGGGGAGAGACCCAGTACTTC. Its protein is CASSRNRAGGETQYF.

This chain links TRBV6-5 with TRBJ2-7, with D possibly TRBD1 on 6 matching bases. Germline V gives CDR1 MNHEY, CDR2 SVGAGI. The CDR3 sequence is 12 residues long. V dropped 5 bases and J dropped 6 bases, with 11 bases sitting between them. In DNA, the CDR3 is TGTGCCAGCAGTCCCTTCAGGGGCGAGCAGTACTTC. This gives the protein CASSPFRGEQYF.

The chain uses TRBV6-6 and TRBJ2-7, with TRBD1 matching 9 bases. Unmatched junction bases numbered 11, after V lost 6 bases and J lost 5 bases. CDR1 is MNHNY and CDR2 is SVGAGI in the germline V gene (reference sequence). The CDR3 covers 15 residues. This CDR3 reads CASRGPGQGSDEQYF. CDR3 in DNA: TGTGCCAGCAGGGGACCGGGACAGGGTTCCGACGAGCAGTACTTC.

This clone was counted once. The chain links TRBV6-6 to TRBJ1-1, with 11 bases matching TRBD1. CDR3 size: 17 residues. CDR1 and CDR2 (germline): MNHNY, SVGAGI (reference sequence). V lost 5 bases, J lost 5 bases, and 13 bases stayed unmatched. The CDR3 bases are TGTGCCAGCAGTCCTCCCCGGGACAGGGGGTGGGGGACTGAAGCTTTCTTT. Its protein is CASSPPRDRGWGTEAFF.